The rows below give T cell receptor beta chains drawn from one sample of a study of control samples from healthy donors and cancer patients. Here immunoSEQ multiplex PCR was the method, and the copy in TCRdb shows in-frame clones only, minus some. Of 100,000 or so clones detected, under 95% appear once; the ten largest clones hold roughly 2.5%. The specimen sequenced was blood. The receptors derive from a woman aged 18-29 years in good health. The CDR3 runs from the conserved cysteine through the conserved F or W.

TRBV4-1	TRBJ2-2	CASSQEGQDTGELFF
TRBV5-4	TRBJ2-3	CASSGGGLATDTQYF
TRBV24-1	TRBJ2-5	CATGDPSDQETQYF
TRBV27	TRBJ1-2	CASSPPNGRYGYTF
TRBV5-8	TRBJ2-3	CASSLIGTGLTDTQYF
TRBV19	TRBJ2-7	CASSMGLAGYEQYF
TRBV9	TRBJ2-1	CASSQTRGTYNEQFF
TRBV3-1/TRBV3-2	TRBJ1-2	CASSRGRIYGYTF
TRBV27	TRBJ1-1	CASSFQAGETEAFF
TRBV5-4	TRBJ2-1	CASSLPTGGSGNEQFF
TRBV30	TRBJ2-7	CAWGEHEQYF
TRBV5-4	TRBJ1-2	CASSFKGARGYTF
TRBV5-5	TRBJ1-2	CASSLLGSGYTF